This T cell receptor (beta chain) is from a study of T cell changes during pregnancy in multiple sclerosis. Sequencing was performed with immunoSEQ multiplex PCR; in TCRdb, only in-frame clones are kept and a portion is missing. The repertoire holds approximately 44,000 clones, roughly nine tenths seen once, with more than 0.6% in the top ten. This receptor was obtained from a female donor with multiple sclerosis, enrolled in a pregnancy study. Specimen: CD4+ T cells from peripheral blood mononuclear cells, collected in the first trimester of pregnancy.

The CDR3 DNA reads as TGTGCCAGCAGCCCCGTTCGCCTGCGCTCTGGGGCCAACGTCCTGACTTTC. Its translation: CASSPVRLRSGANVLTF. The chain is built from TRBV7-6 and TRBJ2-6, with unresolved D. CDR1 and CDR2 from the germline V gene are SGHVS and FNYEAQ. CDR3 length equals 17 residues. The V end was cut by 5 bases, the J end by 0 bases, with 14 bases between. The full variable domain, its missing parts supplied by reference TRBV7-6 and TRBJ2-6, is GAGVSQSPRYKVTKRGQDVALRCDPISGHVSLYWYRQALGQGPEFLTYFNYEAQQDKSGLPNDRFSAERPEGSISTLTIQRTEQRDSAMYRCASSPVRLRSGANVLTFGAGSRLTVL.